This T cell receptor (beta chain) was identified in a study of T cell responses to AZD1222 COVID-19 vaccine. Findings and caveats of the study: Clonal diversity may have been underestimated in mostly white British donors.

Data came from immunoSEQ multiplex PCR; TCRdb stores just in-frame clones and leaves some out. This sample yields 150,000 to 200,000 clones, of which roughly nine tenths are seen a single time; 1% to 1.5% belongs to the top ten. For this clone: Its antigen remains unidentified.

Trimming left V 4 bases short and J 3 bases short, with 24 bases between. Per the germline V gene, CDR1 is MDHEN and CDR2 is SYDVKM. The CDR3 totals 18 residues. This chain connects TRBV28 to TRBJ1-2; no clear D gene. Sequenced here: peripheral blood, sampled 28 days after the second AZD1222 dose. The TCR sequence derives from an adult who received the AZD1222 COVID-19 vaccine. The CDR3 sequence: CASSSSLEPSDPYYGYTF. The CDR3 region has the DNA TGTGCCAGCAGTTCATCCCTAGAACCCTCGGACCCGTACTATGGCTACACCTTC.